The table lists the clone carrying this T cell receptor (beta chain) with a few counts. As yet, its antigen is unknown. It was RNA transcripts that yielded the amplified TCR beta CDR3 regions. The TCR CDR3 first-round RT-PCR relied on the HTBI primer set. TCRdb reprocessed the multiplex PCR reads with MiXCR, giving one entry per CDR3 protein. The sample yields hundreds of thousands of distinct CDR3 sequences, approximately 25% seen once. The CDR3 covers 15 residues. The V gene's germline CDR1 is ENHRY and CDR2 SYGVKD. Trimming cost V 0 bases and J 5 bases, with 13 bases left between them. Fresh 10 ml peripheral blood yielded PBMCs. The data were obtained in a study of T cells in Graves' hyperthyroidism and ophthalmopathy. Background on the study: The authors collected peripheral blood at initial diagnosis, before any treatment. Points from the study as a whole: Expanded thyroid clonotypes (above 0.001) were mostly also found in blood.

The chain employs TRBV10-3 and TRBJ2-5; the D gene is possibly TRBD2 (5 bases). The specimen was blood. This sequence was found in a woman aged 25 to 39 with Graves' ophthalmopathy. Written as DNA, the CDR3 is TGTGCCATCAGTGAGTCGTTGGGGAGTTGGGAGACCCAGTACTTC. This codes for CAISESLGSWETQYF.